This entry is about one T cell receptor (beta chain). The CDR3 covers 14 residues. V dropped 7 bases and J dropped 4; count of bases not matched to a gene: 5. The V gene's germline CDR1 is LNHDA and CDR2 SQIVND (reference sequence). This entry comes from a study of blood T cell repertoires in COVID-19. Turning to the study itself: The origin of the acute and convalescent COVID-19 samples was the United States, Italy and Spain. Sample material is recorded as cDNA or gDNA derived from T cells, B-cell-depleted T cells, or PBMCs.

Original processing methods: Estimation of nucleated cell counts was performed using reference gene primer amplification. The assay was immunoSEQ multiplex PCR, and TCRdb's table has in-frame clones only and misses some. V and J calls and clone size come straight from that table; D and trimming were deduced from the DNA. Found here are around 50,000 clones, approximately 80% of them singletons; the top ten hold around 50%. The chain recombines TRBV19 with TRBJ1-4; 8 nucleotides match TRBD1. Material for sequencing was peripheral blood. The TCR sequence derives from a man between 70 and 80 years old with acute or convalescent COVID-19. For the CDR3, the DNA is TGTGCCAGTACCGCGACAGGGGTTAATGAAAAACTGTTTTTT. Translation: CASTATGVNEKLFF.